The 8 T cell receptor beta chains below come from one sample, sequenced in a study of blood T cell repertoires in COVID-19. Profiling relied on immunoSEQ multiplex PCR, and the TCRdb table lists in-frame clones only, not all of them. The sample contains around 76,000 clones, more than 65% of which appear only once. Sequencing input: peripheral blood. The receptors come from a woman between 65 and 79 years old with acute or convalescent COVID-19.

This sequence joins TRBV11-2 and TRBJ1-6, with D maybe TRBD1 (5 bases). Trimming removed 2 bases at V and 7 bases at J, with 12 bases between. The CDR3 is made up of 15 amino acids. Germline-derived CDR1 and CDR2 are SGHAT and FQNNGV. The CDR3 DNA follows: TGTGCCAGCAGCTTAACAGGACAAAGCAATTCACCCCTCCACTTT. Translating gives CASSLTGQSNSPLHF.

V gene TRBV6-6 combines with J gene TRBJ2-2, with 8 bases fitting TRBD1. Germline CDR1 MNHNY, CDR2 SVGAGI (reference sequence). J gave up 6 bases and V 5 bases, and 14 bases lay outside the gene matches. The CDR3 contains 17 residues. This CDR3 is CASSRHDDRGRAGELFF. The CDR3 coding sequence is TGTGCCAGCAGTCGACACGACGACAGGGGACGGGCCGGGGAGCTGTTTTTT.

Only a few counts were recorded for this clone. The chain has TRBV19 and TRBJ2-2; 8 bases are a match to TRBD2. CDR1 is LNHDA, CDR2 SQIVND, per germline (reference sequence). With V trimmed by 5 bases and J by 6 bases, 5 bases remained unmatched. This CDR3 region has 14 residues. CDR3: CASSPGTRSGELFF. For the CDR3, the DNA is TGTGCCAGTAGTCCTGGGACTAGGTCCGGGGAGCTGTTTTTT.

The chain couples TRBV5-1 to TRBJ2-3; D gene ambiguous. CDR3 length: 11 amino acids. Trimming shortened V by 5 bases and J by 5 bases, and 6 bases separated the two germline ends. Germline lookup yields CDR1 SGHRS and CDR2 YFSETQ. The CDR3 protein is CASRSGDTQYF. CDR3 in DNA: TGCGCCAGCAGATCGGGAGATACGCAGTATTTT.

The gene calls are TRBV3-1 (or the pseudogene TRBV3-2) and TRBJ1-5, with a tentative D call TRBD1 (6 bases). Trimming left V 1 base short and J 5 bases short, with 12 bases between. The CDR3 spans 15 residues. Germline V gives CDR1 LGHDT, CDR2 YNNKEL (reference sequence). The CDR3 DNA sequence: TGTGCCAGCAGCCAAGGCCAGGGGTTGGATCAGCCCCAGCATTTT. This translates into CASSQGQGLDQPQHF.

V and J are TRBV11-2 and TRBJ1-1; 7 bases map to TRBD1. The ends lost 1 base at V and 4 bases at J; junction bases unmatched: 6. This CDR3 comprises 15 residues. Germline V CDR1 and CDR2: SGHAT, FQNNGV. The CDR3 reads CASSLAQTGITEAFF. The CDR3 DNA reads as TGTGCCAGCAGCTTAGCCCAGACAGGGATCACTGAAGCTTTCTTT.

J is TRBJ2-1 and V is TRBV10-3; unclear D gene. In germline, CDR1 is ENHRY, CDR2 SYGVKD. V lost 0 bases and J 3 bases, leaving 9 bases between the germline ends. This CDR3 comprises 15 residues. The CDR3 loop reads CAISESGSSYNEQFF. The DNA for the CDR3 is TGTGCCATCAGTGAGTCCGGGTCGAGCTACAATGAGCAGTTCTTC.

This clone has more than one count but fewer than ten. The chain couples TRBV4-3 to TRBJ2-3; 14 positions match TRBD2. After removal of 2 bases from V and 7 bases from J, the junction contained 8 bases not matched to a gene. Germline CDR1 LGHNA, CDR2 YSLEER. The CDR3 spans 17 residues. This CDR3 is CASSQNPTSGGANTQYF. The CDR3 bases are TGCGCCAGCAGCCAAAACCCGACTAGCGGGGGGGCGAATACGCAGTATTTT.